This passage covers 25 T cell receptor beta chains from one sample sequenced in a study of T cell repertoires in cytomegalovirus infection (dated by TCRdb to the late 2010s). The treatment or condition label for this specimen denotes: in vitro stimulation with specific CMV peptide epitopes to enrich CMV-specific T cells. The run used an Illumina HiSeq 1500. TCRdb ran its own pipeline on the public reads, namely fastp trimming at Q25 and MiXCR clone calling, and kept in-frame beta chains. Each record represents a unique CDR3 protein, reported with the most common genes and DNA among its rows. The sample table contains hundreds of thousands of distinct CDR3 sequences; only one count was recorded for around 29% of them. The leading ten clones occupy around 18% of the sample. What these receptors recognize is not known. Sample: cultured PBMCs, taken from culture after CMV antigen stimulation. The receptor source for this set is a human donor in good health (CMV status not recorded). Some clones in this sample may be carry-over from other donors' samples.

CDR3 sequence: CASRAPGQDGYTF. CDR3 nucleotides: TGTGCCAGCAGAGCACCGGGACAAGACGGCTACACCTTC. The chain uses TRBV12-3 or TRBV12-4 and TRBJ1-2; D possibly corresponds to TRBD1 (6 bases). The CDR3 spans 13 residues. Trimming removed 6 bases at V and 8 bases at J, with 16 bases between.

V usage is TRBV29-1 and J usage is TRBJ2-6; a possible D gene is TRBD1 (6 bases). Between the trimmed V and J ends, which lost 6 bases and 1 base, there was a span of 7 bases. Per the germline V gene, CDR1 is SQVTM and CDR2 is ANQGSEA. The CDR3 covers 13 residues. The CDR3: CSVRGSGANVLTF. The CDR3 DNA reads TGCAGCGTGAGGGGGTCTGGGGCCAACGTCCTGACTTTC.

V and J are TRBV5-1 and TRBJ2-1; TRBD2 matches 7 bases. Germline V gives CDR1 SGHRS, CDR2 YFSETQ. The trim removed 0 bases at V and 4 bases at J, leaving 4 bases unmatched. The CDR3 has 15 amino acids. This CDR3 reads CASSLGGRDYNEQFF. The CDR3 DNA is TGCGCCAGCAGCTTGGGAGGGAGGGATTACAATGAGCAGTTCTTC.

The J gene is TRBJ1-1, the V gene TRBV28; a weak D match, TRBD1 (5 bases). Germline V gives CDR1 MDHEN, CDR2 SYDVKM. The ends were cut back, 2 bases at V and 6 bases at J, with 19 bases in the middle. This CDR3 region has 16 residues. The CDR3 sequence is CASSLRVGHPSPEAFF. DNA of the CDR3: TGTGCCAGCAGTTTAAGGGTTGGACACCCAAGCCCTGAAGCTTTCTTT.

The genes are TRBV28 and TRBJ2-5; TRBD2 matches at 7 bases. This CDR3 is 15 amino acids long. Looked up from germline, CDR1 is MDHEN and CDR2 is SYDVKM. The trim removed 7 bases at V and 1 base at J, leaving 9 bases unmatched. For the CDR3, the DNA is TGTGCCAGCATCGCGGAGCGGGACCTCCAAGAGACCCAGTACTTC. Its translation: CASIAERDLQETQYF.

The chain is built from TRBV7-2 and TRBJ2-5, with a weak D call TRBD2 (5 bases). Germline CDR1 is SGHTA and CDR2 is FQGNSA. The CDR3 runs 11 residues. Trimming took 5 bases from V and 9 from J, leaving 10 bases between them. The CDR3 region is CASSPGLAQYF. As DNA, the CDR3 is TGTGCCAGCAGCCCGGGGTTGGCCCAGTACTTC.

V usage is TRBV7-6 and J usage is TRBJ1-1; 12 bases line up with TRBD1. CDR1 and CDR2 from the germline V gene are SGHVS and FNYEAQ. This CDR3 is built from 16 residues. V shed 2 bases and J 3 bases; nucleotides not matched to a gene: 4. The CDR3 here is CASSLRDRGPDTEAFF. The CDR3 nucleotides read TGTGCCAGCAGCTTAAGGGACAGGGGGCCGGACACTGAAGCTTTCTTT.

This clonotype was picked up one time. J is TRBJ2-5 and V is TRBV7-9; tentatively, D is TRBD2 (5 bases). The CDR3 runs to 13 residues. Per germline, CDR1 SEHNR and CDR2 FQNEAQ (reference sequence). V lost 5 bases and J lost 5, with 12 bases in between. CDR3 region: CASSAPPGETQYF. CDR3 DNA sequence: TGTGCCAGCAGCGCACCGCCGGGGGAGACCCAGTACTTC.

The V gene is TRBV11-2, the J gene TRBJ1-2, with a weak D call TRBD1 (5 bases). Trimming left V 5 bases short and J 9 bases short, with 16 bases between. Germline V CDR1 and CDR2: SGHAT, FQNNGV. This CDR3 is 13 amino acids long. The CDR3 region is CASSPPGRASYTF. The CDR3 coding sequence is TGTGCCAGCAGCCCTCCGGGGCGGGCGAGCTACACCTTC.

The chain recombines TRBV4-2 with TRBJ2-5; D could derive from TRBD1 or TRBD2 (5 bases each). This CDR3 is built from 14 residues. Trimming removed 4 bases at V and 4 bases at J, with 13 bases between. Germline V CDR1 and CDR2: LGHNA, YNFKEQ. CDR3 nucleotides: TGTGCCAGCAGCCCCCCGGGGCCCGGAGAGACCCAGTACTTC. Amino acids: CASSPPGPGETQYF.

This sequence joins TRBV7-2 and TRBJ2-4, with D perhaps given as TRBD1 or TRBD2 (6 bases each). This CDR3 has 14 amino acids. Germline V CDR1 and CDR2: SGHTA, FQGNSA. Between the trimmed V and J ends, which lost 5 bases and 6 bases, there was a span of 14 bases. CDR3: CASSPRRGGNIQYF. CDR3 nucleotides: TGTGCCAGCAGCCCACGCAGGGGAGGAAACATTCAGTACTTC.

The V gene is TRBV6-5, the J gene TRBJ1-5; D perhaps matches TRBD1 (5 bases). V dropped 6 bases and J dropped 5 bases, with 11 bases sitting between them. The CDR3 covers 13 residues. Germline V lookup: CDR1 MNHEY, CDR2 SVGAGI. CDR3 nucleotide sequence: TGTGCCAGCAGACGGGACCGCTATCAGCCCCAGCATTTT. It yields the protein CASRRDRYQPQHF.

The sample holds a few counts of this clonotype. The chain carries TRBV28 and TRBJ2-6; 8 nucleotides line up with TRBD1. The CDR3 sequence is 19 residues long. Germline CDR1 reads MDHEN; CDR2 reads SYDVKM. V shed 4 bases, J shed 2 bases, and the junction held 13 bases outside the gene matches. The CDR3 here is CASSSTTPDRGAGANVLTF. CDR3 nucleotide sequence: TGTGCCAGCAGTTCGACGACCCCCGACAGGGGTGCTGGGGCCAACGTCCTGACTTTC.

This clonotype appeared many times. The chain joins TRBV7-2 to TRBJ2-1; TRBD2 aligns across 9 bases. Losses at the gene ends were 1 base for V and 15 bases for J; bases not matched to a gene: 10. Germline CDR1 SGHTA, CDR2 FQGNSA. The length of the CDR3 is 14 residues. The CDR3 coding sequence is TGTGCCAGCAGCTTAGACGCGGGAGGGGATTTAAGGTTCTTC. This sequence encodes CASSLDAGGDLRFF. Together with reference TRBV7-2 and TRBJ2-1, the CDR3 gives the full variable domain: GAGVSQSPSNKVTEKGKDVELRCDPISGHTALYWYRQSLGQGLEFLIYFQGNSAPDKSGLPSDRFSAERTGGSVSTLTIQRTQQEDSAVYLCASSLDAGGDLRFFGPGTRLTVL.

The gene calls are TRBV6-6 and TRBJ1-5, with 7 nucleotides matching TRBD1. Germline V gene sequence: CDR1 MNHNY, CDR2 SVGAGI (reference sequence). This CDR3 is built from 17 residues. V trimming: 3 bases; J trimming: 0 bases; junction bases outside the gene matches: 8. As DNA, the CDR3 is TGTGCCAGCAGTTATTCGGACAGGTTCTATAGCAATCAGCCCCAGCATTTT. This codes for CASSYSDRFYSNQPQHF.

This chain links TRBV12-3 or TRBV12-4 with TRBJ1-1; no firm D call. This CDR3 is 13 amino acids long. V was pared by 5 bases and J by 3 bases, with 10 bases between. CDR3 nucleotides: TGTGCCAGCAGTCCACAGACGTACACTGAAGCTTTCTTT. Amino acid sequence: CASSPQTYTEAFF.

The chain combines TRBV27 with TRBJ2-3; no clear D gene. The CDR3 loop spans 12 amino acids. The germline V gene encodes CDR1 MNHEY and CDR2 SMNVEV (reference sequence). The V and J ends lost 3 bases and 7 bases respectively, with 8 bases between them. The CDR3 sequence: CASSFVGNTQYF. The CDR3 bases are TGTGCCAGCAGTTTCGTAGGCAATACGCAGTATTTT.

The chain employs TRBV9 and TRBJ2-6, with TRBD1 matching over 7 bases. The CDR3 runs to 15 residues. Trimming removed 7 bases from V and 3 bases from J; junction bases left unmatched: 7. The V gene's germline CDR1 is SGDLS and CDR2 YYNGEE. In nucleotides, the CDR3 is TGTGCCAGCGACCCGACAGGGCATGGGGCCAACGTCCTGACTTTC. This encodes CASDPTGHGANVLTF.

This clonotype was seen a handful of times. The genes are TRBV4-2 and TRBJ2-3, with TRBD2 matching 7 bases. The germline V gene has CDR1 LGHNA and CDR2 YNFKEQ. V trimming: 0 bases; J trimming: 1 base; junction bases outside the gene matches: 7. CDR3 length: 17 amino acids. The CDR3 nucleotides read TGTGCCAGCAGCCAAGACCCAGGGAGCGGGGGCACAGATACGCAGTATTTT. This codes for CASSQDPGSGGTDTQYF.

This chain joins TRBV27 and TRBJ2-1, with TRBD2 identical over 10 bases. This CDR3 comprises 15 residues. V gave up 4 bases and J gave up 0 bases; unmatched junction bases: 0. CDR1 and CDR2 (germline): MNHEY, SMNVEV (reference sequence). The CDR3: CASSWTSGSYNEQFF. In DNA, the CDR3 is TGTGCCAGCAGTTGGACTAGCGGCTCCTACAATGAGCAGTTCTTC.

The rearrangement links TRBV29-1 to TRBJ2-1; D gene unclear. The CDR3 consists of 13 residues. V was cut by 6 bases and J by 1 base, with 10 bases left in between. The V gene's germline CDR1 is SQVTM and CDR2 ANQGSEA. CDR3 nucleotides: TGCAGCGTATCTGAATTTTCCTACAATGAGCAGTTCTTC. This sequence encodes CSVSEFSYNEQFF.

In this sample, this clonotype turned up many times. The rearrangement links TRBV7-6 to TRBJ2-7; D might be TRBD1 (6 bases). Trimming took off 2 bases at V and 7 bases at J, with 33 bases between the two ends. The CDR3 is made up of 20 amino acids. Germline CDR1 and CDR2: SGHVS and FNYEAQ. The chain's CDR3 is CASSLRPPIPGQPSLKEQYF. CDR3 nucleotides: TGTGCCAGCAGCTTAAGGCCACCAATACCGGGACAACCCAGCCTCAAGGAGCAGTACTTC.

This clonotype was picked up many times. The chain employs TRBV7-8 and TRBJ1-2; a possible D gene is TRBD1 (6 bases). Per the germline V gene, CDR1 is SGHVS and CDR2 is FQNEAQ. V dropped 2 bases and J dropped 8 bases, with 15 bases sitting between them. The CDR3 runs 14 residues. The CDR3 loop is CASSLTGGAVGYTF. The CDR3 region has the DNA TGTGCCAGCAGCTTAACGGGGGGGGCGGTCGGCTACACCTTC.

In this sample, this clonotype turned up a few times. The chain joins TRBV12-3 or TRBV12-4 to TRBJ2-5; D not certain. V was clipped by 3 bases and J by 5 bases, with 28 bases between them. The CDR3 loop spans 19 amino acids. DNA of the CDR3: TGTGCCAGCAGTTTTAAGGACCCTTATCGGTTCCGTTATGGGGAGACCCAGTACTTC. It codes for CASSFKDPYRFRYGETQYF.

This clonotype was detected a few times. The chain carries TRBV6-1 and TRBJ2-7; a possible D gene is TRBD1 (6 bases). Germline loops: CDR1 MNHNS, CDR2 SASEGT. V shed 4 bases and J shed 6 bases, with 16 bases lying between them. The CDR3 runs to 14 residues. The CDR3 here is CASSADRGPLEQYF. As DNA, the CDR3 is TGTGCCAGCAGTGCGGACAGAGGCCCCCTCGAGCAGTACTTC.